This entry lists 10 T cell receptor beta chains sequenced from one sample in a study of memory CD4+ T cells and cytomegalovirus serostatus. The sort gate was single viable CD3+CD4+CD8-CD45RO+ cells for memory CD4+ T cells. Using immunoSEQ multiplex PCR, the repertoire was profiled, and TCRdb retains in-frame clones only, with some absent. The sample lists around 84,000 clones; less than 90% were seen once. The sample consisted of memory CD4+ T cells from blood. All receptors derive from an adult in good health and CMV-seronegative.

The chain carries TRBV9 and TRBJ1-2; the D gene is possibly TRBD1 (5 bases). Germline V gives CDR1 SGDLS, CDR2 YYNGEE. Trimming stripped 0 bases from V and 6 bases from J, with 15 bases between. This CDR3 comprises 15 residues. The CDR3, as DNA: TGTGCCAGCAGCGTAGCCTCAGGGTTTTTGCATGGCTACACCTTC. Its protein product is CASSVASGFLHGYTF.

On this clone itself: One end of the junction does not line up with germline, which may come from a read error. This sequence joins TRBV30 and TRBJ2-5, with D tentatively TRBD2 (6 bases). The CDR3 has 10 amino acids. The germline V gene encodes CDR1 GTSNPN and CDR2 SVGIG (reference sequence). CDR3: CAWSVGTLNF. CDR3 bases: TGTGCCTGGAGTGTAGGGACTCTTAACTTC.

The chain employs TRBV5-4 and TRBJ2-7; D could derive from TRBD1 or TRBD2 (5 bases each). The V gene's germline CDR1 is SGHNT and CDR2 YYREEE (reference sequence). The ends were cut back, 4 bases at V and 7 bases at J, with 18 bases in the middle. This CDR3 spans 14 amino acids. The CDR3: CASSTRDLLLEQYF. CDR3 in DNA: TGTGCCAGCAGCACCCGGGACCTGCTTTTGGAGCAGTACTTC. Drawing the rest from reference TRBV5-4 and TRBJ2-7, the complete variable domain is ETGVTQSPTHLIKTRGQQVTLRCSSQSGHNTVSWYQQALGQGPQFIFQYYREEENGRGNFPPRFSGLQFPNYSSELNVNALELDDSALYLCASSTRDLLLEQYFGPGTRLTVT.

This chain uses TRBV7-9 with TRBJ1-5, with D hard to call. V lost 1 base and J lost 0, with 19 bases in between. The CDR3 runs 19 residues. Looked up from germline, CDR1 is SEHNR and CDR2 is FQNEAQ (reference sequence). The CDR3 nucleotides are TGTGCCAGCAGCTTAGGTACAGATCCCATTGGGCATAGCAATCAGCCCCAGCATTTT. Amino acid sequence: CASSLGTDPIGHSNQPQHF.

This clone was counted once. V is TRBV30 and J is TRBJ2-3, with D hard to call. This CDR3 is 12 amino acids long. The germline V and J ends were trimmed by 5 bases and 4 bases, with 10 bases remaining between them. The germline CDR1 and CDR2 sequences are GTSNPN and SVGIG (reference sequence). The CDR3 sequence: CAWAPASDTQYF. The CDR3 coding sequence is TGTGCCTGGGCTCCCGCGTCAGATACGCAGTATTTT.

The CDR3 loop reads CASSRQGSEQYF. The CDR3 DNA reads as TGTGCCAGCAGCAGACAGGGATCCGAGCAGTACTTC. The chain recombines TRBV7-3 with TRBJ2-7; 7 bases align to TRBD1. Germline V gives CDR1 SGHTA, CDR2 FQGTGA. The CDR3 has 12 amino acids. J lost 6 bases, V lost 5 bases, and 4 bases had no gene match. Looking up the rest from reference TRBV7-3 and TRBJ2-7 gives the full variable domain: GAGVSQTPSNKVTEKGKYVELRCDPISGHTALYWYRQSLGQGPEFLIYFQGTGAADDSGLPNDRFFAVRPEGSVSTLKIQRTERGDSAVYLCASSRQGSEQYFGPGTRLTVT.

The genes are TRBV28 and TRBJ1-2, with a tentative D call TRBD1 (6 bases). Germline CDR1 is MDHEN and CDR2 is SYDVKM. V was cut by 5 bases and J by 4 bases, with 11 bases left in between. The CDR3 spans 13 residues. CDR3 in amino acids: CASSPRGAYGYTF. As DNA, the CDR3 is TGTGCCAGCAGTCCCCGGGGGGCCTATGGCTACACCTTC.

The chain uses TRBV7-3 and TRBJ1-6; 8 bases line up with TRBD1. Germline CDR1 reads SGHTA; CDR2 reads FQGTGA. The CDR3 totals 15 residues. Trimming took 5 bases from V and 7 from J; bases not matched to a gene: 7. Written as DNA, the CDR3 is TGTGCCAGCAGCGAATGGACAGGGTCGAATTCACCCCTCCACTTT. Protein product: CASSEWTGSNSPLHF.

This clone was found a few times. Other DNA sequences of this sample code for an identical CDR3. The V call is TRBV18, the J call TRBJ1-1; perhaps TRBD1 as D (6 bases). Germline V lookup: CDR1 KGHSH, CDR2 LQKENI. The CDR3 length is 12 residues. Trimming shortened V by 3 bases and J by 6 bases, and 8 bases separated the two germline ends. In DNA form, the CDR3 reads TGTGCCAGCTCACCTGGGGGCTCTGAAGCTTTCTTT. Amino acids: CASSPGGSEAFF.

The CDR3 spells CASSPGGRSYEQYF. The DNA of the CDR3 is TGTGCCAGCAGCCCCGGGGGACGGAGCTACGAGCAGTACTTC. V usage is TRBV7-2 and J usage is TRBJ2-7; perhaps TRBD2 as D (6 bases). The CDR3 loop spans 14 amino acids. Germline V gene lookup returns CDR1 SGHTA and CDR2 FQGNSA. With 5 bases removed from V and 3 bases from J, the gap between germline ends came to 14 bases.